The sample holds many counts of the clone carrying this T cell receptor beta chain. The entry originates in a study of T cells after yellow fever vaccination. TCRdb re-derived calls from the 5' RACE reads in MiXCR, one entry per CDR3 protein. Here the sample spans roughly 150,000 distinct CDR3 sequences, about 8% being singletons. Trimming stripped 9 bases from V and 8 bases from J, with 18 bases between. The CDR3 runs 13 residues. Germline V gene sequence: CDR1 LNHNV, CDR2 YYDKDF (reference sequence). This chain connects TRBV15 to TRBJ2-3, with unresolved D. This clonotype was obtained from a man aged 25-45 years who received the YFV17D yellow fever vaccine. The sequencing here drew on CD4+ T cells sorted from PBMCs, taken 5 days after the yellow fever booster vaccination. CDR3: CATRADGSGTQYF. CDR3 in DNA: TGTGCCACAAGGGCTGACGGATCTGGTACGCAGTATTTT.